The 16 T cell receptor beta chains below come from one sample, sequenced in a study of T cell responses to AZD1222 COVID-19 vaccine. TCRdb keeps only in-frame clones here, not all; method: immunoSEQ multiplex PCR. The repertoire consists of about 120,000 clones, with about nine tenths occurring once and the leading ten covering 2% to 3%. The sample consisted of peripheral blood, taken 28 days after the second AZD1222 dose. The receptors were sampled from an adult who received the AZD1222 COVID-19 vaccine.

This sequence joins TRBV5-1 and TRBJ1-5; the D gene is possibly TRBD1 (5 bases). Germline values: CDR1 SGHRS, CDR2 YFSETQ. V was cut by 4 bases and J by 3 bases, with 11 bases left in between. This CDR3 is built from 14 residues. The CDR3 DNA follows: TGCGCCAGCAGCCCCGGGACCTCCAATCAGCCCCAGCATTTT. This translates into CASSPGTSNQPQHF.

The chain combines TRBV2 with TRBJ2-1; D tentatively fits TRBD1 or TRBD2 (5 bases each). Germline V gives CDR1 SNHLY, CDR2 FYNNEI. V was cut by 4 bases and J by 5 bases, with 9 bases left in between. The CDR3 is 13 amino acids. CDR3 DNA: TGTGCCAGCAGTGCCGGGACCAACAATGAGCAGTTCTTC. Its protein product is CASSAGTNNEQFF. Complete variable domain (other parts from reference TRBV2 and TRBJ2-1): EPEVTQTPSHQVTQMGQEVILRCVPISNHLYFYWYRQILGQKVEFLVSFYNNEISEKSEIFDDQFSVERPDGSNFTLKIRSTKLEDSAMYFCASSAGTNNEQFFGPGTRLTVL.

V is TRBV15 and J is TRBJ2-3; the D gene is possibly TRBD2 (6 bases). CDR3 size: 16 residues. V lost 1 base to trimming and J lost 0 bases, with 11 bases between them. The germline CDR1 and CDR2 sequences are LNHNV and YYDKDF (reference sequence). The chain's CDR3 is CATSRGGTSSTDTQYF. CDR3 nucleotides: TGTGCCACCAGCAGAGGTGGGACTTCAAGCACAGATACGCAGTATTTT. Based on the CDR3 plus reference TRBV15 and TRBJ2-3, the full variable domain is DAMVIQNPRYQVTQFGKPVTLSCSQTLNHNVMYWYQQKSSQAPKLLFHYYDKDFNNEADTPDNFQSRRPNTSFCFLDIRSPGLGDTAMYLCATSRGGTSSTDTQYFGPGTRLTVL.

V is TRBV7-8 and J is TRBJ1-6, with D possibly being TRBD1 (6 bases). V was cut by 3 bases and J by 7 bases, with 13 bases left in between. From germline, CDR1 is SGHVS and CDR2 FQNEAQ. The CDR3 runs 15 residues. The CDR3: CASSFSGGGNSPLHF. In nucleotides, the CDR3 is TGTGCCAGCAGCTTCTCCGGGGGCGGGAATTCACCCCTCCACTTT.

This chain connects TRBV10-3 to TRBJ1-1; D unclear. V was shortened by 3 bases and J by 3 bases, with 8 bases between the two germline ends. Per the germline V gene, CDR1 is ENHRY and CDR2 is SYGVKD. This CDR3 has 13 residues. The CDR3 bases are TGTGCCATCAGTGACCTCGGGGACACTGAAGCTTTCTTT. Its protein product is CAISDLGDTEAFF.

V and J are TRBV13 and TRBJ2-4, with 7 positions matching TRBD1. Germline-derived CDR1 and CDR2 are PRHDT and FYEKMQ (reference sequence). Unmatched junction bases numbered 8, after V lost 5 bases and J lost 1 base. The CDR3 sequence is 16 residues long. The CDR3 spells CASSKTGLEAKNIQYF. The CDR3 bases are TGTGCCAGCAGCAAGACAGGGTTGGAGGCCAAAAACATTCAGTACTTC. The whole variable domain, filled in from reference TRBV13 and TRBJ2-4, reads AAGVIQSPRHLIKEKRETATLKCYPIPRHDTVYWYQQGPGQDPQFLISFYEKMQSDKGSIPDRFSAQQFSDYHSELNMSSLELGDSALYFCASSKTGLEAKNIQYFGAGTRLSVL.

This chain joins TRBV5-6 and TRBJ2-7; D tentatively reads TRBD1 or TRBD2 (5 bases each). The CDR3 is 13 amino acids. V was cut by 7 bases and J by 3 bases, with 14 bases left in between. Germline V gene data show CDR1 as SGHDT and CDR2 as YYEEEE. CDR3 amino acids: CASGGPALYEQYF. In DNA form, the CDR3 reads TGTGCCAGCGGGGGACCAGCCCTCTACGAGCAGTACTTC.

The V and J genes are TRBV7-3 and TRBJ2-2, with D unresolved. Trimming left V 3 bases short and J 0 bases short, with 5 bases between. The CDR3 loop spans 14 amino acids. Germline CDR1 and CDR2: SGHTA and FQGTGA. This CDR3 reads CASSFLPNTGELFF. CDR3 in DNA: TGTGCCAGCAGCTTTCTCCCGAACACCGGGGAGCTGTTTTTT.

The V gene is TRBV19, the J gene TRBJ2-3, with D maybe TRBD2 (7 bases). The germline V gene has CDR1 LNHDA and CDR2 SQIVND (reference sequence). The CDR3 has 15 residues. V lost 5 bases to trimming and J lost 7 bases, with 19 bases between them. CDR3 bases: TGTGCCAGTAGTCGCGCGGGGGCCTACGGAAATACGCAGTATTTT. Translating it yields CASSRAGAYGNTQYF.

The J gene is TRBJ1-1, the V gene TRBV6-5, with D unresolved. The CDR3 sequence is 13 residues long. Trimming removed 3 bases from V and 4 bases from J, with 9 bases in between. Germline V gene lookup returns CDR1 MNHEY and CDR2 SVGAGI. In DNA form, the CDR3 reads TGTGCCAGCAGTTATTTGGTGGGCACTGAAGCTTTCTTT. It specifies CASSYLVGTEAFF.

The genes are TRBV6-6 and TRBJ1-5; possibly TRBD1 for D (6 bases). V gave up 7 bases and J gave up 11 bases, with 18 bases separating them. Germline V lookup: CDR1 MNHNY, CDR2 SVGAGI (reference sequence). The CDR3 totals 13 residues. The CDR3 DNA reads TGTGCCAGCAATCTACAGGGATCTCGGACCCAGCATTTT. Amino acids: CASNLQGSRTQHF.

The genes are TRBV6-5 and TRBJ2-7; D remains ambiguous. The CDR3 runs 13 residues. Trimming shortened V by 10 bases and J by 6 bases, and 19 bases separated the two germline ends. Looked up from germline, CDR1 is MNHEY and CDR2 is SVGAGI. In DNA, the CDR3 is TGTGCCACTTCCCACAGCAGGTTTCGCGAGCAGTACTTC. Residues: CATSHSRFREQYF.

This rearrangement joins TRBV7-9 to TRBJ1-1; weak D call: TRBD1 (6 bases). CDR1 is SEHNR, CDR2 FQNEAQ, per germline (reference sequence). The CDR3 contains 15 residues. Trimming removed 5 bases from V and 4 bases from J, with 17 bases in between. The CDR3 region has the DNA TGTGCCAGCAGCCCCTCAGGGGCCGGGGGCACTGAAGCTTTCTTT. This gives the protein CASSPSGAGGTEAFF.

This chain joins TRBV12-3 or TRBV12-4 and TRBJ2-5, with D perhaps matching TRBD1 (6 bases). This CDR3 comprises 12 residues. V was shortened by 4 bases and J by 5 bases, with 8 bases between the two germline ends. The CDR3 is CASSSGVETQYF. In nucleotides, the CDR3 is TGTGCCAGCAGTTCAGGGGTCGAGACCCAGTACTTC.

The chain is built from TRBV9 and TRBJ2-5; D might be TRBD1 (5 bases). The CDR3 has 15 residues. Germline V CDR1 and CDR2: SGDLS, YYNGEE. V lost 3 bases and J 4 bases, leaving 16 bases between the germline ends. This CDR3 reads CASSGRVGERETQYF. CDR3 DNA: TGTGCCAGCAGCGGCCGAGTAGGGGAACGAGAGACCCAGTACTTC. The full variable domain, with the rest looked up from reference TRBV9 and TRBJ2-5, is DSGVTQTPKHLITATGQRVTLRCSPRSGDLSVYWYQQSLDQGLQFLIQYYNGEERAKGNILERFSAQQFPDLHSELNLSSLELGDSALYFCASSGRVGERETQYFGPGTRLLVL.

This clone was recorded only once. V usage is TRBV2 and J usage is TRBJ1-3, with TRBD1 as a possible D gene (6 bases). This CDR3 spans 15 amino acids. V was shortened by 6 bases and J by 4 bases, with 16 bases between the two germline ends. CDR1 is SNHLY and CDR2 is FYNNEI in the germline V gene. The CDR3 region is CASSLDRTGGNTIYF. The CDR3 DNA reads as TGTGCCAGCAGCCTAGACAGGACGGGCGGAAACACCATATATTTT.